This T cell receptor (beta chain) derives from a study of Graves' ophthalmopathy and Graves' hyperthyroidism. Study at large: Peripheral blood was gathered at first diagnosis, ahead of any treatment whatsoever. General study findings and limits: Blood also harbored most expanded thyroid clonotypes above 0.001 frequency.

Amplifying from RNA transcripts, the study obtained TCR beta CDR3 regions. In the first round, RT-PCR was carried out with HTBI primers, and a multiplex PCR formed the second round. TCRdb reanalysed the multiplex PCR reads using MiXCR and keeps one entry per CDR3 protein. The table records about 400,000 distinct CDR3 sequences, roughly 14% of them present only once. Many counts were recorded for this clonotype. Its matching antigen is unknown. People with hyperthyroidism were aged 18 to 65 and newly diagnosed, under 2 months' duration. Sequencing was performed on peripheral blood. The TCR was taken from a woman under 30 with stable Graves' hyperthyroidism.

CDR3 protein: CASSLGVGRGEETQYF. The CDR3 bases are TGTGCCAGCAGCTTAGGTGTCGGGAGGGGGGAAGAGACCCAGTACTTC. The chain links TRBV7-2 to TRBJ2-5; 8 positions match TRBD2. In germline, CDR1 is SGHTA, CDR2 FQGNSA. J gave up 3 bases and V 1 base, and 7 bases lay outside the gene matches. The CDR3 is 16 residues long.